The clone carrying this T cell receptor beta chain has just a few counts. This entry is derived from a study of blood T cell repertoires in COVID-19. Profiling relied on immunoSEQ multiplex PCR, and the TCRdb table lists in-frame clones only, not all of them. This sample has about 240,000 clones; around 89% occur once, and the top ten carry 0.99%. Germline CDR1 and CDR2: KGHDR and SFDVKD. V was pared by 12 bases and J by 4 bases, with 5 bases between. This CDR3 contains 9 residues. This chain links TRBV24-1 with TRBJ1-1; D remains ambiguous. The sequenced material came from peripheral blood. The TCR comes from a woman aged 40 to 50 who had recovered from COVID-19. The CDR3 reads CAPTTEAFF. The CDR3 coding sequence is TGTGCCCCTACCACTGAAGCTTTCTTT.